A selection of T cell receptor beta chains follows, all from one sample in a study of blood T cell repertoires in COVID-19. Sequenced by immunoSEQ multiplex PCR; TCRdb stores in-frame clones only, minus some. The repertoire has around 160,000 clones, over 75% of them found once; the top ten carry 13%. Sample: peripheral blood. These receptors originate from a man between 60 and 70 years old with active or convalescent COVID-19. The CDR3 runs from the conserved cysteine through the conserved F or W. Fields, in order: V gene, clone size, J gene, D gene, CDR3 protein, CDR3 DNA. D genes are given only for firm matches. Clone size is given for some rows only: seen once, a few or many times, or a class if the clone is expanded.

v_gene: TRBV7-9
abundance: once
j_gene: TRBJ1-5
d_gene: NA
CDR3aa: CASKRTDDQPQHF
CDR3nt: TGTGCCAGCAAAAGGACAGACGATCAGCCCCAGCATTTT

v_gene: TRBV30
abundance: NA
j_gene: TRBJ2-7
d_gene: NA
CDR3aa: CAWSVDWSSYEQYF
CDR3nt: TGTGCCTGGAGTGTAGACTGGAGCTCCTACGAGCAGTACTTC

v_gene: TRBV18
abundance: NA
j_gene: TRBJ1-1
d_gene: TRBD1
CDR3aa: CASSTTGARNTEAFF
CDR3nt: TGTGCCAGCTCAACGACAGGGGCAAGAAACACTGAAGCTTTCTTT

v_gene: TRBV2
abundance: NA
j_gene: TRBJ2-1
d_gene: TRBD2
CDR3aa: CASSEGRLAGDNEQFF
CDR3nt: TGTGCCAGCAGCGAGGGACGACTAGCGGGAGACAATGAGCAGTTCTTC

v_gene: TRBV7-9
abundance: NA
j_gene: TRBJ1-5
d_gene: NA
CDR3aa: CASSLEAGALSQPQHF
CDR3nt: TGTGCCAGCAGCTTAGAAGCGGGGGCTTTAAGTCAGCCCCAGCATTTT

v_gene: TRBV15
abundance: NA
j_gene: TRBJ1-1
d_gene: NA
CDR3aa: CATSRDVNTEAFF
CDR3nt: TGTGCCACCAGCAGAGACGTGAACACTGAAGCTTTCTTT

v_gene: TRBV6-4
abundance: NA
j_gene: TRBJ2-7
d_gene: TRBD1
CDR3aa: CARGTGQYEQYF
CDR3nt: TGTGCCAGGGGGACAGGGCAATACGAGCAGTACTTC

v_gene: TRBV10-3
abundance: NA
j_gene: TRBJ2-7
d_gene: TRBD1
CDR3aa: CAISEKGQGYEQYF
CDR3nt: TGTGCCATCAGTGAGAAGGGACAGGGTTACGAGCAGTACTTC

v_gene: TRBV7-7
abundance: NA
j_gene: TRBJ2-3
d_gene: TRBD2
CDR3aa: CASISARVRLAGSDTQYF
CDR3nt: TGTGCCAGCATATCCGCACGCGTGAGACTAGCGGGTTCAGATACGCAGTATTTT

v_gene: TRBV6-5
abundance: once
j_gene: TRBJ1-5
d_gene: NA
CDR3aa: CASTHRGDQPQHF
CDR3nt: TGTGCCAGCACCCACCGGGGAGATCAGCCCCAGCATTTT

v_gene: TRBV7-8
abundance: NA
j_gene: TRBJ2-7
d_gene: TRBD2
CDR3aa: CASSPTSGRGGREQYF
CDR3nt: TGTGCCAGCAGCCCAACGAGCGGGAGAGGGGGGAGGGAGCAGTACTTC

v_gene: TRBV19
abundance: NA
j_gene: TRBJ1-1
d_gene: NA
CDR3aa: CASRGPGYPHTEAFF
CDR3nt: TGTGCCAGTAGGGGTCCGGGATACCCCCACACTGAAGCTTTCTTT

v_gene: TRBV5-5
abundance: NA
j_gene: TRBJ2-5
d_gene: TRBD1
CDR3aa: CASSFRDRQGDQETQYF
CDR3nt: TGTGCCAGCAGCTTCCGGGACAGACAAGGGGATCAAGAGACCCAGTACTTC

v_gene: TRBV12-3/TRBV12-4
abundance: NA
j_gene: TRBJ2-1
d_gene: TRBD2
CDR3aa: CASSLGLEDQQFF
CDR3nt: TGTGCCAGCAGTCTGGGACTAGAGGATCAGCAGTTCTTC

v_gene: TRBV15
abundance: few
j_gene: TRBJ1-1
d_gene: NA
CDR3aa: CATSLDGLNTEAFF
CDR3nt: TGTGCCACCAGCCTAGACGGCTTGAACACTGAAGCTTTCTTT

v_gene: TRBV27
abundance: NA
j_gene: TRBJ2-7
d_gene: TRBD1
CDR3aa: CASRKTPGQLLEQYF
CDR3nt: TGTGCCAGCAGGAAGACTCCGGGACAGCTTCTCGAGCAGTACTTC

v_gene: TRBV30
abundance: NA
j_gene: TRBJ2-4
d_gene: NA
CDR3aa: CAWSGSMALAKNIQYF
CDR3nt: TGTGCCTGGAGCGGGTCCATGGCTCTAGCCAAAAACATTCAGTACTTC

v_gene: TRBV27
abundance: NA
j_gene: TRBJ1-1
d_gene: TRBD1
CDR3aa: CASSPGTGGTEAFF
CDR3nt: TGTGCCAGCAGTCCCGGGACAGGGGGCACTGAAGCTTTCTTT

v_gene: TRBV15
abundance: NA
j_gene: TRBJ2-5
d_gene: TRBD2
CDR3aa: CATSRDLLGLAEETQYF
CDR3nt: TGTGCCACCAGCAGAGATCTACTCGGACTAGCGGAAGAGACCCAGTACTTC

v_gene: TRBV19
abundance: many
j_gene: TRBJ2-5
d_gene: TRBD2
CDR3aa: CASSIRPGTSGQETQYF
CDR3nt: TGTGCCAGTAGTATAAGGCCCGGGACTAGCGGACAAGAGACCCAGTACTTC

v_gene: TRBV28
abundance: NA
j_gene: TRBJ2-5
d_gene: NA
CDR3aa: CASNLAQETQYF
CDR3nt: TGTGCCAGCAACCTAGCTCAAGAGACCCAGTACTTC

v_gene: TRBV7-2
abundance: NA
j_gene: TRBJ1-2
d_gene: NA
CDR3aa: CASSSRTANYGYTF
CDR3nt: TGTGCCAGCAGCTCTCGGACAGCTAACTATGGCTACACCTTC

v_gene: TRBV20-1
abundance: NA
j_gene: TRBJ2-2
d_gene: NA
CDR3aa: CSASLANGNTGELFF
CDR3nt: TGCAGTGCTAGTTTAGCGAACGGGAACACCGGGGAGCTGTTTTTT

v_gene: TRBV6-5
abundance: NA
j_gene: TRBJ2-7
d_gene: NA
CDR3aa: CASKTGVVWDEQYF
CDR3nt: TGTGCCAGCAAAACGGGGGTGGTTTGGGACGAGCAGTACTTC